This TCR beta chain was sequenced in a study of technical replicates of blood from a handful of donors. Clones were sequenced by immunoSEQ multiplex PCR, and TCRdb holds only the in-frame ones, with some missing. The data show 80,000 or so clones, roughly 98% seen once. Germline V gene lookup returns CDR1 SGHAT and CDR2 FQDESV (reference sequence). The CDR3 length is 14 residues. Trimming pared 1 base from V and 4 bases from J, leaving 10 bases between. V is TRBV11-1 and J is TRBJ1-1; possible D gene TRBD1, 5 bases. This receptor was taken from a human donor in good health. The sequenced sample consisted of T cells isolated from PBMCs. The CDR3 reads CASSLVGARTEAFF. For the CDR3, the DNA is TGTGCCAGCAGCTTAGTTGGGGCACGCACTGAAGCTTTCTTT.